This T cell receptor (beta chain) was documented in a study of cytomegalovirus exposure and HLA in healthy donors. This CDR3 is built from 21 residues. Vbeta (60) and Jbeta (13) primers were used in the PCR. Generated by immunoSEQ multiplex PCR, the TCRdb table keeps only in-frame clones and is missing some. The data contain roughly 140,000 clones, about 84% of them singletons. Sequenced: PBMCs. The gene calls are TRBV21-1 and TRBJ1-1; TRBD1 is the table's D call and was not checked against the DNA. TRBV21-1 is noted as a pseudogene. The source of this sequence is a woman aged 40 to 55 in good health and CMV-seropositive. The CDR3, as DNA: TGTGCCAGCAGCAAAGGGGATATATCCGGGACAGCCATCCGTGGGGGCACTGAAGCTTTCTTT. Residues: CASSKGDISGTAIRGGTEAFF.